This T cell receptor beta chain stems from a study of T-cell reconstitution after alpha-beta-depleted transplantation in children. Library preparation (for TCRbeta) was performed with unique molecular identifiers. TCRdb reprocessed the PCR reads via MiXCR and lists one record per CDR3 protein. The table lists about 600,000 distinct CDR3 sequences, roughly a tenth of them singletons, with less than 5% in the top ten. The CDR3 runs 13 residues. From germline, CDR1 is SEHNR and CDR2 FQNEAQ (reference sequence). Trimming removed 5 bases from V and 3 bases from J, with 11 bases in between. In its sample, this clonotype was seen a few times.

The chain employs TRBV7-9 and TRBJ2-7; D ambiguous. The clonotype was recovered from a human donor who donated a stem cell graft to a child with acute myeloid leukemia. This material consisted of PBMCs from the stem cell graft donor, taken from the stem cell graft. The CDR3 loop is CASSTSTLYEQYF. DNA for the CDR3: TGTGCCAGCAGCACCTCGACTCTCTACGAGCAGTACTTC.